The clone carrying this T cell receptor (beta chain) was detected a few times. The sample originates from a study of T cells in Graves' hyperthyroidism and ophthalmopathy. The wider study: Blood was drawn when the patient was first diagnosed and still untreated.

Regions amplified from RNA transcripts were the TCR beta CDR3 regions. Initially, a first-round RT-PCR of the TCR CDR3 employed the HTBI primer set. TCRdb processed the multiplex PCR reads anew with MiXCR; each CDR3 protein has one entry. This table has a few hundred thousand distinct CDR3 sequences, approximately 15% appearing once. Germline trimming cut 10 bases from V and 6 bases from J; bases unmatched to any gene: 12. This CDR3 is built from 13 residues. In germline, CDR1 is ENHRY, CDR2 SYGVKD. The study based diagnoses on clinical symptoms, serum thyroxine and TRAb, thyroid ultrasound and orbital computed tomography. Progressors' blood was drawn at hyperthyroidism diagnosis, before ophthalmopathy symptoms. PBMCs were collected from a roughly 9.7 ml volume of fresh peripheral blood.

This TCR was recovered from a woman under 40 with Graves' hyperthyroidism that later progressed to Graves' ophthalmopathy. The chain recombines TRBV10-3 with TRBJ2-7; 7 bases match TRBD1. Sample: blood. The CDR3 protein is CATQGVEACEQYF. CDR3 nucleotides: TGTGCCACTCAGGGGGTCGAGGCCTGCGAGCAGTACTTC.